This is a list of T cell receptor beta chains from one sample in a study of PD-L1 blockade in urothelial cancer. Sequencing used immunoSEQ multiplex PCR; TCRdb keeps in-frame clones, though not all of them. The sample records 83,000 or so clones, roughly 80% being singletons. The sample was PBMCs, taken around atezolizumab (anti-PD-L1) treatment. These receptor sequences come from a man in his 70s with urothelial cancer. Both conserved end residues are part of each CDR3. A D gene is named only where the DNA matches it firmly. Clone size, where shown, is once, few, many, or a class for clones that have expanded.

clone_size: NA
j_call: TRBJ1-3
v_call: TRBV7-2
d_call: TRBD1
cdr3_length: 15
cdr3_nt: TGTGCCAGCAGCTTAATGGAGGGGGCAGGGAACACCATATATTTT
cdr3_aa: CASSLMEGAGNTIYF

clone_size: NA
j_call: TRBJ1-1
v_call: TRBV11-3
d_call: NA
cdr3_length: 13
cdr3_nt: TGTGCCAGCAGCTTAGACCGGTTGACTGAAGCTTTCTTT
cdr3_aa: CASSLDRLTEAFF

clone_size: NA
j_call: TRBJ2-3
v_call: TRBV11-2
d_call: TRBD2
cdr3_length: 17
cdr3_nt: TGTGCCAGCAGCCGTGGACTAGCGGGGGGGCGAGAGGATACGCAGTATTTT
cdr3_aa: CASSRGLAGGREDTQYF

clone_size: few
j_call: TRBJ1-1
v_call: TRBV4-1
d_call: TRBD1
cdr3_length: 16
cdr3_nt: TGCGCCAGCAGCCAAGTTAGGACAGGGGTAAACACTGAAGCTTTCTTT
cdr3_aa: CASSQVRTGVNTEAFF

clone_size: NA
j_call: TRBJ1-1
v_call: TRBV6-1
d_call: TRBD1
cdr3_length: 12
cdr3_nt: TGTGCCAGCAGTGAGCAGGGGGCCGGAGCTTTCTTT
cdr3_aa: CASSEQGAGAFF

clone_size: NA
j_call: TRBJ2-5
v_call: TRBV9
d_call: TRBD2
cdr3_length: 15
cdr3_nt: TGTGCCAGCAGCATCAGTCCGAATAGCGGGGAGACCCAGTACTTC
cdr3_aa: CASSISPNSGETQYF

clone_size: NA
j_call: TRBJ2-7
v_call: TRBV12-5
d_call: TRBD1
cdr3_length: 14
cdr3_nt: TGTGCTAGTGGTTTGGGGACAGGGCCGTACGAGCAGTACTTC
cdr3_aa: CASGLGTGPYEQYF

clone_size: NA
j_call: TRBJ1-1
v_call: TRBV5-1
d_call: TRBD1
cdr3_length: 19
cdr3_nt: TGCGCCAGCAGCTTGGCGACCGGGACAGGGGATTTGAGGAACACTGAAGCTTTCTTT
cdr3_aa: CASSLATGTGDLRNTEAFF

clone_size: NA
j_call: TRBJ2-7
v_call: TRBV9
d_call: NA
cdr3_length: 14
cdr3_nt: TGTGCCAGCAGCGTAGGATCAGGATCCTACGAGCAGTACTTC
cdr3_aa: CASSVGSGSYEQYF

clone_size: NA
j_call: TRBJ1-3
v_call: TRBV5-1
d_call: NA
cdr3_length: 15
cdr3_nt: TGCGCCAGCAGCTTGGATGTCTCCTCTGGAAACACCATATATTTT
cdr3_aa: CASSLDVSSGNTIYF

clone_size: NA
j_call: TRBJ2-1
v_call: TRBV27
d_call: NA
cdr3_length: 14
cdr3_nt: TGTGCCAGCCGGCGGGCCTCGTTAGTCGATGAGCAGTTCTTC
cdr3_aa: CASRRASLVDEQFF

clone_size: medium-sized
j_call: TRBJ2-5
v_call: TRBV30
d_call: TRBD1
cdr3_length: 16
cdr3_nt: TGTGCCTGGAGTGTGGGAGCAGGGGGCTCGGGAGAGACCCAGTACTTC
cdr3_aa: CAWSVGAGGSGETQYF

clone_size: once
j_call: TRBJ1-1
v_call: TRBV6-6
d_call: TRBD1
cdr3_length: 14
cdr3_nt: TGTGCCAGCACCCAGGGGGACAGGGATACTGAAGCTTTCTTT
cdr3_aa: CASTQGDRDTEAFF

clone_size: NA
j_call: TRBJ2-4
v_call: TRBV6-1
d_call: NA
cdr3_length: 13
cdr3_nt: TGTGCCAGCAGTAGGGAACTAGACGTTGATCAGTACTTC
cdr3_aa: CASSRELDVDQYF

clone_size: once
j_call: TRBJ2-1
v_call: TRBV5-8
d_call: TRBD1
cdr3_length: 14
cdr3_nt: TGTGCCAGCAGCTTCGACAGGGGATACAATGAGCAGTTCTTC
cdr3_aa: CASSFDRGYNEQFF